This TCR beta chain originates from a study of T cells in Graves' hyperthyroidism and ophthalmopathy. Germline CDR1 and CDR2: SGHRS and YFSETQ. V dropped 0 bases and J dropped 4; count of bases not matched to a gene: 7. The CDR3 runs 17 residues. Amplified regions were TCR beta CDR3 sequences from RNA transcripts. HTBI primers drove first-round RT-PCR of the TCR CDR3. TCRdb re-analysed the multiplex PCR reads in MiXCR, keeping a single row per CDR3 protein. The table has 500,000 to 800,000 distinct CDR3 sequences, just under 45% seen once; the top ten hold 6.5% to 9%. This TCR derives from an adult man with Graves' disease, either hyperthyroidism or ophthalmopathy (not recorded which). The sequenced material came from peripheral blood or thyroid tissue (not recorded which). This chain connects TRBV5-1 to TRBJ2-6, with TRBD1 matching 7 bases. The CDR3 reads CASSLDEGAGGANVLTF. The CDR3 coding sequence is TGCGCCAGCAGCTTGGATGAGGGGGCCGGGGGGGCCAACGTCCTGACTTTC.